Below, one TCR beta chain is given with its context. This specimen belongs to a study of control samples from healthy donors and cancer patients. TCRdb keeps only in-frame clones here, not all; method: immunoSEQ multiplex PCR. Counted here are about 89,000 clones, approximately 86% occurring once; the ten biggest clones make up roughly 21%. Sequenced: blood. The TCR sequence derives from a man aged 30-40 years in good health.

CDR3 loop: CASSLDDTEAFF. The CDR3 bases are TGTGCCAGCAGCTTGGACGACACTGAAGCTTTCTTT. The rearrangement uses TRBV5-8 and TRBJ1-1; D remains unclear. The CDR3 has 12 amino acids. With 0 bases removed from V and 3 bases from J, the gap between germline ends came to 3 bases. CDR1 is SGHTS and CDR2 is YDEGEE in the germline V gene.